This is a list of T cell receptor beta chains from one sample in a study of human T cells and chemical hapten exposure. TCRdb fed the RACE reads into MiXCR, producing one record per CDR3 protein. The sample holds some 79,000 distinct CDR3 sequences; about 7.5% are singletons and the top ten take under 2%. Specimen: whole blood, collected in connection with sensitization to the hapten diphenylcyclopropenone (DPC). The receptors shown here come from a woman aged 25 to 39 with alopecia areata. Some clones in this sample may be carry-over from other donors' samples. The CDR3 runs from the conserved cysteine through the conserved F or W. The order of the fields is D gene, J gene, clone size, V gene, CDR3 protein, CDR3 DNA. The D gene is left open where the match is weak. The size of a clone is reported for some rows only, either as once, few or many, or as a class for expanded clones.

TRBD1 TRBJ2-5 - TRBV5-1 CASQWGQGKETQYF TGCGCCAGCCAATGGGGACAGGGAAAAGAGACCCAGTACTTC
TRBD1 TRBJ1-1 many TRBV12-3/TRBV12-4 CASSAGQRNTEAFF TGTGCCAGCAGTGCGGGACAGCGGAACACTGAAGCTTTCTTT
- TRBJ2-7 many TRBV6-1 CASSESQGSWYEQYF TGTGCCAGCAGTGAAAGCCAGGGAAGCTGGTACGAGCAGTACTTC
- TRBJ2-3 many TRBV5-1 CASSLEDTQYF TGCGCCAGCAGCTTGGAGGATACGCAGTATTTT
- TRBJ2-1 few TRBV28 CASTLYPGDNEQFF TGTGCCAGCACCCTGTATCCTGGGGACAATGAGCAGTTCTTC
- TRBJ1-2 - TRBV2 CASSEFGGVGYGYTF TGTGCCAGCAGTGAATTCGGGGGAGTAGGCTATGGCTACACCTTC
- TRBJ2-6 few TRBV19 CASSISDTPYSGANVLTF TGTGCCAGTAGTATATCCGACACGCCCTACTCTGGGGCCAACGTCCTGACTTTC
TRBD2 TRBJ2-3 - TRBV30 CAWSLGLAGGSDTQYF TGTGCCTGGAGTCTGGGACTAGCGGGGGGCTCAGATACGCAGTATTTT
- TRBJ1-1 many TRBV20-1 CSASSARGRGTEAFF TGCAGTGCTAGTTCAGCCCGCGGGAGAGGCACTGAAGCTTTCTTT
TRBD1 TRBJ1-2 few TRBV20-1 CSADRVQANYGYTF TGCAGTGCGGACAGGGTTCAAGCTAACTATGGCTACACCTTC
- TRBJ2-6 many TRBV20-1 CSARDLGSGTSGANVLTF TGCAGTGCTAGAGATCTGGGGTCAGGGACCTCTGGGGCCAACGTCCTGACTTTC
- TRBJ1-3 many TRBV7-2 CASSLGTAGNTIYF TGTGCCAGCAGCTTAGGGACAGCTGGAAACACCATATATTTT
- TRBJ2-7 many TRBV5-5 CASSLDLAYEQYF TGTGCCAGCAGCTTGGATCTCGCCTACGAGCAGTACTTC
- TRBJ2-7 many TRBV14 CASSQAKFPGPYEQYF TGTGCCAGCAGCCAAGCCAAGTTCCCGGGACCCTACGAGCAGTACTTC
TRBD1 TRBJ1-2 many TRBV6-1 CASTMSQGVSGYTF TGTGCCAGCACCATGAGTCAGGGGGTGTCTGGCTACACCTTC
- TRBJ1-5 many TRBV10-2 CASSEVAGARNQPQHF TGCGCCAGCAGTGAGGTGGCAGGGGCCCGTAATCAGCCCCAGCATTTT
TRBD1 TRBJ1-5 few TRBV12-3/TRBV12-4 CASSFSQGVPQHF TGTGCCAGCAGTTTTAGTCAGGGGGTGCCCCAGCATTTT
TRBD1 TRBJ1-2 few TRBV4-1 CASSHGQGIVYGYTF TGCGCCAGCAGCCATGGACAGGGCATTGTCTATGGCTACACCTTC
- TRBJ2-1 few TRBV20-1 CSARSGGGEQFF TGCAGTGCTAGGTCAGGGGGAGGTGAGCAGTTCTTC
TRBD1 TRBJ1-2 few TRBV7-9 CASSSDRGRDYGYTF TGTGCCAGCAGCTCGGACAGGGGGCGGGACTATGGCTACACCTTC
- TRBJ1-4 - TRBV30 CAWTGAQSEKLFF TGTGCCTGGACAGGGGCGCAGAGTGAAAAACTGTTTTTT
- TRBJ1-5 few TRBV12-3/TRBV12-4 CASSYPAGDQPQHF TGTGCCAGCAGTTACCCAGCCGGGGATCAGCCCCAGCATTTT
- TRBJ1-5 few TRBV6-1 CASSGDTYQPQHF TGTGCCAGCAGTGGGGACACTTATCAGCCCCAGCATTTT
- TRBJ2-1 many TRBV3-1 CASSQNLGASSYNEQFF TGTGCCAGCAGCCAAAACTTAGGGGCGAGCTCCTACAATGAGCAGTTCTTC
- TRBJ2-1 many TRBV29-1 CSVSLTADNEQFF TGCAGCGTCTCGCTGACAGCTGACAATGAGCAGTTCTTC
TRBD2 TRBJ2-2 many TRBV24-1 CATEPGGNTGELFF TGTGCCACCGAGCCGGGGGGAAACACCGGGGAGCTGTTTTTT
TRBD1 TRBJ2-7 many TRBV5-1 CASSLGDSSYEQYF TGCGCCAGCAGCTTGGGGGACAGCTCCTACGAGCAGTACTTC
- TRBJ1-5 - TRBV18 CASSPTAGAQHF TGTGCCAGCTCACCAACGGCAGGGGCCCAGCATTTT
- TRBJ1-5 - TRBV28 CASTSRGVSSNQPQHF TGTGCCAGCACCAGCCGGGGGGTATCGAGCAATCAGCCCCAGCATTTT
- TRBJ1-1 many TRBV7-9 CASSFSGSPEAFF TGTGCCAGCAGCTTTTCCGGGAGCCCTGAAGCTTTCTTT
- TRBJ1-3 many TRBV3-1 CASAIRRSSGNTIYF TGTGCCAGCGCGATTCGACGGAGCTCTGGAAACACCATATATTTT
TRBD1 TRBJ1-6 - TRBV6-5 CASSYSLDRAGSPLHF TGTGCCAGCAGTTACTCTCTGGACAGGGCAGGGTCACCCCTCCACTTT
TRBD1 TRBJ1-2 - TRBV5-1 CASSETTGYSADGYTF TGCGCCAGCAGCGAAACGACAGGGTATTCGGCCGATGGCTACACCTTC
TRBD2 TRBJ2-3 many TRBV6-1 CASSERSGGPYTQYF TGTGCCAGCAGTGAAAGGAGCGGGGGGCCATATACGCAGTATTTT
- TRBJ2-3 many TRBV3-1 CASGCVSTDTQYF TGTGCCAGCGGTTGCGTTAGCACAGATACGCAGTATTTT
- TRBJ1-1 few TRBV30 CAWSGGPNTEAFF TGTGCCTGGAGTGGAGGACCGAACACTGAAGCTTTCTTT
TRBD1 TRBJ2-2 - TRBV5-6 CASRPDRENTGELFF TGTGCCAGCAGGCCGGACAGGGAGAACACCGGGGAGCTGTTTTTT
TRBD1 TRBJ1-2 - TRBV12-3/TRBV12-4 CASSGQGDYGYTF TGTGCCAGCAGTGGACAGGGGGACTATGGCTACACCTTC
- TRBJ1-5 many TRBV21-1 CASRYRGRQPQHF TGTGCCAGCAGATACAGGGGAAGGCAGCCCCAGCATTTT
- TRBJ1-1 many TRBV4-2 CASSQEWVVGAFF TGTGCCAGCAGCCAAGAGTGGGTTGTTGGAGCTTTCTTT
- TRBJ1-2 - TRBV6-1 CASSLQGGFYGYTF TGTGCCAGCAGCTTACAGGGAGGTTTCTATGGCTACACCTTC
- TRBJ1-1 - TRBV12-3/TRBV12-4 CASSPLKSLNTEAFF TGTGCCAGCAGTCCCCTGAAGTCGTTGAACACTGAAGCTTTCTTT
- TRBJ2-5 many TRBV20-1 CSARIRGVGETQYF TGCAGTGCTAGGATCAGGGGAGTGGGGGAGACCCAGTACTTC
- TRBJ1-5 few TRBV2 CASSRALFNQPQHF TGTGCCAGCAGTCGGGCCTTGTTTAATCAGCCCCAGCATTTT
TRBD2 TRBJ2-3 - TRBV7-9 CASSWTSGGLGNTQYF TGTGCCAGCAGCTGGACTAGCGGGGGACTCGGAAATACGCAGTATTTT
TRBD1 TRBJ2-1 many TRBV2 CASSERGTGKVDEQFF TGTGCCAGCAGTGAAAGGGGGACAGGGAAGGTAGATGAGCAGTTCTTC
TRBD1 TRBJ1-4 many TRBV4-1 CASSQRQGPNEKLFF TGCGCCAGCAGCCAACGACAGGGCCCTAATGAAAAACTGTTTTTT
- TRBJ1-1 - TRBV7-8 CASSPFQGNTEAFF TGTGCCAGCAGCCCGTTCCAGGGGAACACTGAAGCTTTCTTT
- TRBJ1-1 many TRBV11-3 CASSGRDTEAFF TGTGCCAGCAGCGGCCGGGACACTGAAGCTTTCTTT
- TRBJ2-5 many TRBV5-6 CASSLAGGAETQYF TGTGCCAGCAGCTTGGCTGGGGGAGCAGAGACCCAGTACTTC
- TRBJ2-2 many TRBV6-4 CASSESEYGELFF TGTGCCAGCAGTGAATCAGAATACGGGGAGCTGTTTTTT
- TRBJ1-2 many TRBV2 CASSSQGTRYGYTF TGTGCCAGCAGTTCCCAGGGGACTAGATATGGCTACACCTTC
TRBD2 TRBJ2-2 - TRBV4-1 CASTQPGLAGGPGFGGELFF TGCGCCAGCACCCAACCCGGACTAGCGGGGGGGCCGGGGTTCGGCGGGGAGCTGTTTTTT